This T cell receptor beta chain derives from a study of T-cell memory formation after mild COVID-19. For the study at large: TCR clusters were mostly confined to one donor each. Study observations and caveats: Clones contracting over day 15 to 85 were CD4/CD8 balanced, with later expanders leaning CD4+. Shrinking CD4+ clones resided mostly in CM and EM, and CD8+ ones in EMRA.

About this clonotype: Its antigen is as yet unknown.

Germline loops: CDR1 MNHEY, CDR2 SVGAGI. The V end lost 1 base, the J end lost 4 bases, and 10 bases lay between the germline ends. The CDR3 has 15 amino acids. TCRdb itself ran the 5' RACE reads through MiXCR, one entry per CDR3 protein. The table has about 430,000 distinct CDR3 sequences, over 15% seen once. The J gene is TRBJ2-2, the V gene TRBV6-5; D may correspond to TRBD1 or TRBD2 (5 bases each). The sequence was obtained from a man aged 18-30 years who had mild COVID-19 (a few samples of this study predate the infection). Cell type and time point are not known. The sample consisted of PBMCs or a T cell subset sorted from them (not recorded which). CDR3 residues: CASSYWGRATGELFF. The CDR3, as DNA: TGTGCCAGCAGTTACTGGGGACGGGCCACCGGGGAGCTGTTTTTT.